This TCR beta chain was observed in a study of shared clonotypes between healthy human individuals. Study information: Three plates were used per donor for CD4 naive, three for CD4 memory, two for CD8 naive and one for CD8 memory. Study-wide results and limits: Some naive CD4 clonotypes, roughly 5%, turned up in common across a handful of donors. The generation probabilities recorded for non-shared clonotypes fell below those of clonotypes shared by all four donors. The represented genetic and exposure-history diversity was limited by the small number of donors.

Remarks on this clone: Its specificity is not known.

Naive CD8 cells comprised CD45RO-negative, CCR7-positively selected cells, excluding terminally differentiated effector memory CD45RA+ cells. TCRdb's copy holds only in-frame clones and misses some; the assay was immunoSEQ multiplex PCR. The sample records about 750,000 clones, roughly 92% being singletons. Germline V gene sequence: CDR1 MNHEY, CDR2 SMNVEV (reference sequence). After removal of 7 bases from V and 5 bases from J, the junction contained 7 bases not matched to a gene. This CDR3 comprises 15 residues. The TCR was taken from a young man in good health. The V call is TRBV27, the J call TRBJ2-7, with 14 bases identical to TRBD2. Sequencing used naive CD8+ T cells sorted from blood. In DNA, the CDR3 is TGTGCCAGCAACGCAGGGACTAGCGGGAGCAACGAGCAGTACTTC. Protein: CASNAGTSGSNEQYF.